In this sample, the clone carrying this T cell receptor beta chain turned up many times. With sequencing, the targeted depth ranged from 1 in 200,000 to 1 in 1 million T cells. Assay used: immunoSEQ multiplex PCR; TCRdb lists only in-frame clones, some missing. Among roughly 150,000 clones, around 76% were seen once, and the ten largest hold around 4.9%. This sample is part of a study of cytotoxic CD8 clonotypes in ibrutinib-treated CLL. Between the trimmed V and J ends, which lost 6 bases and 8 bases, there was a span of 13 bases. Germline assignment: CDR1 ENHRY and CDR2 SYGVKD. The CDR3 is 13 residues long.

The sequences come from PBMCs, collected after 24 months of ibrutinib treatment. This chain joins TRBV10-3 and TRBJ1-4; D is unclear. The TCR originated in a human donor with chronic lymphocytic leukemia. CDR3 nucleotide sequence: TGTGCCATCAGGGGCAGTTTGGGAGAAAAACTGTTTTTT. Its protein is CAIRGSLGEKLFF.